The 13 T cell receptor beta chains presented below share a single source sample, sequenced in a study of blood T cell repertoires in COVID-19. Produced via immunoSEQ multiplex PCR; TCRdb's table is partial and in-frame only. The data contain hundreds of thousands of clones, over 75% of them singletons. The sequencing input was PBMCs or T cells enriched from blood (not recorded which). Receptor source: a woman in her thirties who had recovered from COVID-19.

CDR3 residues: CASGLDGTSGNTIYF. CDR3 bases: TGTGCCAGCGGGCTTGACGGCACCTCTGGAAACACCATATATTTT. The chain combines TRBV4-2 with TRBJ1-3; D unresolved. The CDR3 contains 15 residues. Germline V lookup: CDR1 LGHNA, CDR2 YNFKEQ. The V end lost 8 bases, the J end lost 0 bases, and 14 bases lay between the germline ends.

V and J are TRBV3-1 (or the pseudogene TRBV3-2) and TRBJ2-3; 10 nucleotides align to TRBD1. Trimming took 1 base from V and 0 from J; bases not matched to a gene: 7. The CDR3 is 18 amino acids. In germline, CDR1 is LGHDT, CDR2 YNNKEL (reference sequence). CDR3 in DNA: TGTGCCAGCAGCCAAGGTATTGGGACAGGGGTTAGCACAGATACGCAGTATTTT. Translated, it gives CASSQGIGTGVSTDTQYF.

The J gene is TRBJ1-5, the V gene TRBV7-9; TRBD1 matches at 8 bases. This CDR3 comprises 12 residues. V gave up 8 bases and J gave up 11 bases; unmatched junction bases: 8. Germline V gives CDR1 SEHNR, CDR2 FQNEAQ (reference sequence). CDR3 in amino acids: CASAKGQGSQHF. The DNA of the CDR3 is TGTGCCAGCGCGAAAGGACAGGGCTCCCAGCATTTT.

The V and J genes are TRBV7-3 and TRBJ2-1, with 11 positions matching TRBD2. Germline V gene lookup returns CDR1 SGHTA and CDR2 FQGTGA. J lost 4 bases, V lost 1 base, and 3 bases had no gene match. CDR3 length: 16 residues. The CDR3 reads CASSLMTSGDYNEQFF. The CDR3 coding sequence is TGTGCCAGCAGCTTAATGACTAGCGGGGATTACAATGAGCAGTTCTTC.

The rearrangement links TRBV5-1 to TRBJ2-7; no definite D call. In germline, CDR1 is SGHRS, CDR2 YFSETQ. The CDR3 covers 12 residues. V lost 4 bases and J 4 bases, leaving 9 bases between the germline ends. The DNA for the CDR3 is TGCGCCAGCAGCCCCGGTCGATACGAGCAGTACTTC. Amino acids: CASSPGRYEQYF.

CDR3 residues: CASSLSISQGPQHF. CDR3 in DNA: TGTGCCAGCAGTTTATCGATCAGTCAGGGGCCCCAGCATTTT. V usage is TRBV27 and J usage is TRBJ1-5; weak D call: TRBD1 (5 bases). Per the germline V gene, CDR1 is MNHEY and CDR2 is SMNVEV (reference sequence). The CDR3 covers 14 residues. V shed 0 bases and J shed 9 bases, with 12 bases lying between them.

This clone came up once. CDR3 amino acids: CASSYLKASGSYNEQFF. The CDR3 coding sequence is TGTGCCAGCAGTTACCTAAAGGCTAGCGGTTCCTACAATGAGCAGTTCTTC. The J gene is TRBJ2-1, the V gene TRBV6-2 or TRBV6-3, with 7 bases identical to TRBD2. The V segment lost 2 bases and the J segment 1 base; nucleotides outside the gene matches: 8. Germline V gives CDR1 MNHEY, CDR2 SVGEGT. CDR3 length: 17 residues.

V usage is TRBV2 and J usage is TRBJ1-4; TRBD1 is a possible D gene (5 bases). Germline CDR1 and CDR2: SNHLY and FYNNEI. V was shortened by 8 bases and J by 6 bases, with 19 bases between the two germline ends. The CDR3 has 15 residues. DNA of the CDR3: TGTGCCAGCTCTGGGGCGTCCGGCGGGGATGAAAAACTGTTTTTT. Amino acid sequence: CASSGASGGDEKLFF.

CDR3: CASSPGQGVREQYF. The DNA of the CDR3 is TGTGCCAGCTCACCGGGACAGGGGGTTCGGGAGCAGTACTTC. V is TRBV18 and J is TRBJ2-7, with TRBD1 identical over 11 bases. CDR1 and CDR2 (germline): KGHSH, LQKENI. The V and J ends lost 3 bases and 7 bases, in that order; junction bases with no gene match: 5. This CDR3 is 14 amino acids long.

V usage is TRBV7-9 and J usage is TRBJ2-3; D unclear. From germline, CDR1 is SEHNR and CDR2 FQNEAQ (reference sequence). The CDR3 length is 11 residues. Trimming took off 5 bases at V and 6 bases at J, with 6 bases between the two ends. CDR3 sequence: CASSRVDTQYF. For the CDR3, the DNA is TGTGCCAGCAGCCGCGTCGATACGCAGTATTTT. Filled out from reference TRBV7-9 and TRBJ2-3, the complete variable domain reads DTGVSQNPRHKITKRGQNVTFRCDPISEHNRLYWYRQTLGQGPEFLTYFQNEAQLEKSRLLSDRFSAERPKGSFSTLEIQRTEQGDSAMYLCASSRVDTQYFGPGTRLTVL.

This clone was observed a single time. The chain uses TRBV11-3 and TRBJ1-1; 8 bases align to TRBD1. The germline V gene has CDR1 SGHNT and CDR2 YENEEA. CDR3 length: 13 amino acids. V gave up 2 bases and J gave up 5 bases; unmatched junction bases: 1. The DNA of the CDR3 is TGTGCCAGCAGCTTAAACAGGGGGACTGAAGCTTTCTTT. This sequence encodes CASSLNRGTEAFF.

The V and J genes are TRBV14 and TRBJ2-1, with 13 bases lining up with TRBD2. Germline assignment: CDR1 SGHDN and CDR2 FVKESK. CDR3 size: 16 residues. Trimming removed 6 bases from V and 6 bases from J; junction bases left unmatched: 8. The CDR3: CASSPWTSGGGNEQFF. DNA of the CDR3: TGTGCCAGCAGTCCCTGGACTAGCGGGGGTGGCAATGAGCAGTTCTTC.

The rearrangement joins TRBV19 to TRBJ1-1; D may be TRBD1 (5 bases). The CDR3 consists of 14 residues. Looked up from germline, CDR1 is LNHDA and CDR2 is SQIVND (reference sequence). Trimming cost V 1 base and J 1 base, with 7 bases left between them. CDR3 amino acids: CASSIGTPNTEAFF. CDR3 sequence (DNA): TGTGCCAGTAGTATAGGGACACCGAACACTGAAGCTTTCTTT.